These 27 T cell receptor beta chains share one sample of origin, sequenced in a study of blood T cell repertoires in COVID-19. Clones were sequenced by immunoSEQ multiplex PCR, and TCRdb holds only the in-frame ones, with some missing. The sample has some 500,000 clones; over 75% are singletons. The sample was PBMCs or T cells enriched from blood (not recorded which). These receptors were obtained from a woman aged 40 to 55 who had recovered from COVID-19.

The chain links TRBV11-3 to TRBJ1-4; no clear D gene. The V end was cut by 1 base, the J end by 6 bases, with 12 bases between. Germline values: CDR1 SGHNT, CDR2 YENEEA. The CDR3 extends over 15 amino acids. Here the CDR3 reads CASSLGSGRDEKLFF. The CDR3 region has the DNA TGTGCCAGCAGCTTAGGTTCGGGGAGGGATGAAAAACTGTTTTTT.

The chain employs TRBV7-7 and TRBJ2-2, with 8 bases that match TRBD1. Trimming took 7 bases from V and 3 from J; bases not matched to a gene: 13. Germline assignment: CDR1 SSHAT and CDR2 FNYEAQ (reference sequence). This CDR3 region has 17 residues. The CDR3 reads CASTPTPGQVDTGELFF. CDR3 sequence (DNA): TGTGCCAGCACACCTACTCCGGGACAGGTAGACACCGGGGAGCTGTTTTTT.

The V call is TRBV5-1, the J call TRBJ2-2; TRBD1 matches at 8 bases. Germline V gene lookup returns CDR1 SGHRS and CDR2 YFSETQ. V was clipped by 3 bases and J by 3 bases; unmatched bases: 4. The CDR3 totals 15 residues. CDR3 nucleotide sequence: TGCGCCAGCAGCTCCTCGACAGGGGACACCGGGGAGCTGTTTTTT. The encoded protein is CASSSSTGDTGELFF. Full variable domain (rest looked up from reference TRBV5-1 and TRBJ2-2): KAGVTQTPRYLIKTRGQQVTLSCSPISGHRSVSWYQQTPGQGLQFLFEYFSETQRNKGNFPGRFSGRQFSNSRSEMNVSTLELGDSALYLCASSSSTGDTGELFFGEGSRLTVL.

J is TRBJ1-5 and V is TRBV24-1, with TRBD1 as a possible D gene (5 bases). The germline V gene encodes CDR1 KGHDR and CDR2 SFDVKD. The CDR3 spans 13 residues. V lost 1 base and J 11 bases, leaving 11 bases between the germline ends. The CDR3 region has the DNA TGTGCCACCAGTGATTTCCCCGGGGGAGCCCAGCATTTT. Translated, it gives CATSDFPGGAQHF.

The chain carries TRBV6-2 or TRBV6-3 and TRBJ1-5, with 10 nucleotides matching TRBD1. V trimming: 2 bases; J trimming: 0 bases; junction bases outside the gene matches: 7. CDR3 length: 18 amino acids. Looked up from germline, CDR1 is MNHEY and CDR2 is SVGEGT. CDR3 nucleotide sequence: TGTGCCAGCAGTTACGGGAGGGGGACAGGGGTTAGCAATCAGCCCCAGCATTTT. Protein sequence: CASSYGRGTGVSNQPQHF.

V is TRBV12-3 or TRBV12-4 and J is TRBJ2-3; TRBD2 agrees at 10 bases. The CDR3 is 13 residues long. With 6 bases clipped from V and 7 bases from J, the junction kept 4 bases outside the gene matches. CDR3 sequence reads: CASRLAGLNTQYF. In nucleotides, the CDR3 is TGTGCCAGCAGACTAGCGGGACTGAATACGCAGTATTTT.

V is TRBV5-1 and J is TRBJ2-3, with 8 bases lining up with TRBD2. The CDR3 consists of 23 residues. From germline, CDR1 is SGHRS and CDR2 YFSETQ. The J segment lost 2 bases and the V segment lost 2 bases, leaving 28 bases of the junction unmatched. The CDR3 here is CASSLGRSTPGMERGLHTDTQYF. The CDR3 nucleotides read TGCGCCAGCAGCTTAGGACGGTCCACGCCAGGGATGGAGCGGGGGCTTCACACAGATACGCAGTATTTT.

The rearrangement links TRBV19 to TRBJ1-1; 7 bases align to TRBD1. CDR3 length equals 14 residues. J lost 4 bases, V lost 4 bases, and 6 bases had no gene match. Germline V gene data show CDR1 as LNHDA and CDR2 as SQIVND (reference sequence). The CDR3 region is CASSTTGAGTEAFF. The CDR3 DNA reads TGTGCCAGTAGTACCACAGGGGCCGGCACTGAAGCTTTCTTT.

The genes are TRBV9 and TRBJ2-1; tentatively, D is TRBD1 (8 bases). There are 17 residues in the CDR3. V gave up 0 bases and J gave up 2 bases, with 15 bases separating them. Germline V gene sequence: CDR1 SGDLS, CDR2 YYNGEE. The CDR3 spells CASSVGQGLAAYNEQFF. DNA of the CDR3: TGTGCCAGCAGCGTAGGACAGGGGCTAGCGGCCTACAATGAGCAGTTCTTC.

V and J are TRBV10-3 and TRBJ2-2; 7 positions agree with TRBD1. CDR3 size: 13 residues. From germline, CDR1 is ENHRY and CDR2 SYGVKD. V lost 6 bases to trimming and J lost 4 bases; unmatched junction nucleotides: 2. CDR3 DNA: TGTGCCATCAGGGGACAGCCCACCGGGGAGCTGTTTTTT. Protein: CAIRGQPTGELFF.

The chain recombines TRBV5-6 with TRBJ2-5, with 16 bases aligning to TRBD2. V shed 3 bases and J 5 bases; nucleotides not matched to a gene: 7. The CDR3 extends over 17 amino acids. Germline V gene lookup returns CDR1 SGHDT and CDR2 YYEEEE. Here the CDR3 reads CASSSPGLAGGGETQYF. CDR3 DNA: TGTGCCAGCAGCTCGCCGGGACTAGCGGGAGGGGGGGAGACCCAGTACTTC. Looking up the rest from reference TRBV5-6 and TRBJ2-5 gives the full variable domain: DAGVTQSPTHLIKTRGQQVTLRCSPKSGHDTVSWYQQALGQGPQFIFQYYEEEERQRGNFPDRFSGHQFPNYSSELNVNALLLGDSALYLCASSSPGLAGGGETQYFGPGTRLLVL.

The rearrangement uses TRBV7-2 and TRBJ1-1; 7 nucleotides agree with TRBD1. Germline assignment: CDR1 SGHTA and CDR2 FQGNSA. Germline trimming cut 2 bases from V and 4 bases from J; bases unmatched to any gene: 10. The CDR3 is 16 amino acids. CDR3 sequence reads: CASSLMPQGIPTEAFF. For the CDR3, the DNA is TGTGCCAGCAGCTTAATGCCACAGGGGATACCCACTGAAGCTTTCTTT.

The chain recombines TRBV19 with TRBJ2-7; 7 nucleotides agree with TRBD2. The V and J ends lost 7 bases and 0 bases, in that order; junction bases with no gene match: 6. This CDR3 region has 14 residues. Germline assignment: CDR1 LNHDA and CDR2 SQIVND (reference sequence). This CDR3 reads CASTPGGSSYEQYF. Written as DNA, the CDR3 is TGTGCCAGTACTCCGGGGGGTAGCTCCTACGAGCAGTACTTC.

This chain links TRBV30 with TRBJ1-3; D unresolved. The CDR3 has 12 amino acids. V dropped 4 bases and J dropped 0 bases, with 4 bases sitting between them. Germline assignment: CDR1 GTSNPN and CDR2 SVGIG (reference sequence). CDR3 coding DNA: TGTGCCTGGATCCTCTCTGGAAACACCATATATTTT. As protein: CAWILSGNTIYF.

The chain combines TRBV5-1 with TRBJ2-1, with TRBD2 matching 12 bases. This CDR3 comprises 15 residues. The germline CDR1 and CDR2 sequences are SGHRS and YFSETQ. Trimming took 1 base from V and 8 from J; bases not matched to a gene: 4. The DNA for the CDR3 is TGCGCCAGCAGCTTGTCGCTAGCGGGAGGGCATGAGCAGTTCTTC. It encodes CASSLSLAGGHEQFF.

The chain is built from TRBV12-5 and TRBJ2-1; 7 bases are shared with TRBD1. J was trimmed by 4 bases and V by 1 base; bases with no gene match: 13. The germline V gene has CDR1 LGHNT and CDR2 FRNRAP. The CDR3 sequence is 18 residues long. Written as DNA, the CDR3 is TGTGCTAGTGGTTTGGGAGGACAGGCGAAACCCACTTACAATGAGCAGTTCTTC. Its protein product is CASGLGGQAKPTYNEQFF.

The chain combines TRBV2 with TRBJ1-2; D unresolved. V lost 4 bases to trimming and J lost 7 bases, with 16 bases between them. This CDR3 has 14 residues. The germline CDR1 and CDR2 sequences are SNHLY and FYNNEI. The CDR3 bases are TGTGCCAGCAGTGGTCTGGCAGCCGGAGGTGGCTACACCTTC. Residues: CASSGLAAGGGYTF.

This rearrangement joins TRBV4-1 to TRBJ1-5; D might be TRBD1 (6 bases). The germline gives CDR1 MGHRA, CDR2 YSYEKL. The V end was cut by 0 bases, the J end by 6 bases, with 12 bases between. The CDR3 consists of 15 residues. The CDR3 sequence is CASSQDRPGVQPQHF. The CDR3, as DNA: TGCGCCAGCAGCCAAGATCGTCCAGGGGTTCAGCCCCAGCATTTT.

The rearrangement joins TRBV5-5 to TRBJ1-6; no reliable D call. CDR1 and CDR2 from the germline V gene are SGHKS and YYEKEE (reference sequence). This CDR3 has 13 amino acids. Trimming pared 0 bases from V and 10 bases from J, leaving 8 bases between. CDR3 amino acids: CASSLAVESPLHF. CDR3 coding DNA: TGTGCCAGCAGCTTGGCTGTGGAGTCACCCCTCCACTTT.

The CDR3 protein is CASSEQGHYGYTF. The CDR3 DNA reads TGTGCCAGCAGTGAACAGGGGCACTATGGCTACACCTTC. The chain has TRBV25-1 and TRBJ1-2; D might be TRBD1 (6 bases). Trimming shortened V by 2 bases and J by 3 bases, and 7 bases separated the two germline ends. Germline loops: CDR1 MGHDK, CDR2 SYGVNS. This CDR3 region has 13 residues.

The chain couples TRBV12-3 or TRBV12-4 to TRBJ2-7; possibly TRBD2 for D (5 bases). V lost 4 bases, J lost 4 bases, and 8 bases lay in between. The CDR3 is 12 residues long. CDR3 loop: CASSYGEYEQYF. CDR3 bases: TGTGCCAGCAGTTACGGGGAGTACGAGCAGTACTTC.

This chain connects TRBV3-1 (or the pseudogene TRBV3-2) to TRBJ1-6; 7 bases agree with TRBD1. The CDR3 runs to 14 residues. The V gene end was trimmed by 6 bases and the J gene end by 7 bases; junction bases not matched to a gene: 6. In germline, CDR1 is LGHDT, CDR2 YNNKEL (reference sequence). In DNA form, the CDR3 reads TGTGCCAGCAGTTTACAGGGGAAGAATTCACCCCTCCACTTT. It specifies CASSLQGKNSPLHF.

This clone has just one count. The CDR3 here is CASSRDSPANYGYTF. The CDR3 nucleotides read TGCGCCAGCAGCAGGGACAGCCCGGCTAACTATGGCTACACCTTC. The chain recombines TRBV5-1 with TRBJ1-2; 7 bases align to TRBD1. In germline, CDR1 is SGHRS, CDR2 YFSETQ. With 4 bases clipped from V and 0 bases from J, the junction kept 6 bases outside the gene matches. CDR3 size: 15 residues.

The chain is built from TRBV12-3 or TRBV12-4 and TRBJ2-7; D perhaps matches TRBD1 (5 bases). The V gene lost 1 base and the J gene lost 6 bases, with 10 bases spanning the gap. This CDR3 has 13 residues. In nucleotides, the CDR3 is TGTGCCAGCAGTTTAGGGGCAGGGCTCGAGCAGTACTTC. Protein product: CASSLGAGLEQYF.

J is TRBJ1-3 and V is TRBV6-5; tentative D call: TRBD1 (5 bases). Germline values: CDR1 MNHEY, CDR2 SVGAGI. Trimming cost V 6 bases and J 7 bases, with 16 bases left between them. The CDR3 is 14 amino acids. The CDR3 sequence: CASRQQASKNTIYF. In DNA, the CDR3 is TGTGCCAGCAGACAACAGGCGTCGAAGAACACCATATATTTT.

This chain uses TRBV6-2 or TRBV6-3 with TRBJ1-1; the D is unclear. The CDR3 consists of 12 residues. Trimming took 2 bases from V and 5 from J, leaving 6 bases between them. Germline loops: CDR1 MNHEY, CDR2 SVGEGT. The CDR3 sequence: CASSYPRTEAFF. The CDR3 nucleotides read TGTGCCAGCAGTTACCCCAGGACTGAAGCTTTCTTT.

The CDR3 protein is CAISESGQGHEQYF. CDR3 DNA sequence: TGTGCCATCAGTGAGTCCGGACAGGGTCACGAGCAGTACTTC. The chain employs TRBV10-3 and TRBJ2-7; 8 bases map to TRBD1. CDR1 is ENHRY and CDR2 is SYGVKD in the germline V gene. The CDR3 length is 14 residues. J gave up 5 bases and V 0 bases, and 3 bases lay outside the gene matches.